This T cell receptor beta chain appears in the sequencing data of a study of blood T cell repertoires in COVID-19. The data were produced by immunoSEQ multiplex PCR, yet TCRdb's version contains in-frame clones alone and is incomplete. The sample has roughly 74,000 clones; about 89% are singletons. The germline V gene encodes CDR1 LNHDA and CDR2 SQIVND (reference sequence). V lost 5 bases to trimming and J lost 4 bases, with 20 bases between them. CDR3 length equals 16 residues. The sample taken for sequencing was PBMCs or T cells enriched from blood (not recorded which). This rearrangement joins TRBV19 to TRBJ1-2, with D uncertain. The TCR comes from a woman in her forties or fifties with acute COVID-19. CDR3 in DNA: TGTGCCAGTAGTCCCCAGCGGGATTTGAGCCCCTATGGCTACACCTTC. It translates to CASSPQRDLSPYGYTF.